Each of the 26 T cell receptor beta chains below was sequenced from the same sample in a study of cytomegalovirus exposure and HLA in healthy donors. Both 60 Vbeta primers and 13 Jbeta primers went into the PCR. Assay: immunoSEQ multiplex PCR; the TCRdb copy retains only in-frame clones and omits some. Of 150,000 to 200,000 clones in the sample, around 85% are singletons; the top ten hold less than 2%. Sequencing input: PBMCs. These TCRs come from a man aged 18 to 29 in good health and CMV-seronegative.

The V and J genes are TRBV11-3 and TRBJ2-1; 9 nucleotides match TRBD2. The J segment lost 2 bases and the V segment lost 1 base, leaving 0 bases of the junction unmatched. The CDR3 covers 15 residues. Germline CDR1 reads SGHNT; CDR2 reads YENEEA. The CDR3 sequence: CASSLVAGAYNEQFF. DNA of the CDR3: TGTGCCAGCAGCTTAGTAGCGGGAGCCTACAATGAGCAGTTCTTC.

The V call is TRBV5-8, the J call TRBJ2-3, with D maybe TRBD1 (6 bases). There are 12 residues in the CDR3. The V end was cut by 5 bases, the J end by 6 bases, with 10 bases between. Per the germline V gene, CDR1 is SGHTS and CDR2 is YDEGEE. The CDR3 bases are TGTGCCAGCAGACAAACAGGGGATACGCAGTATTTT. As protein: CASRQTGDTQYF.

The chain couples TRBV13 to TRBJ1-2; D remains ambiguous. CDR1 and CDR2 from the germline V gene are PRHDT and FYEKMQ (reference sequence). This CDR3 comprises 15 residues. Trimming cost V 3 bases and J 2 bases, with 13 bases left between them. CDR3 sequence reads: CASSLSLSLNYGYTF. In nucleotides, the CDR3 is TGTGCCAGCAGCTTGTCCCTTTCCTTAAACTATGGCTACACCTTC.

CDR3 residues: CASSQATGAHNEQFF. The CDR3 DNA reads as TGCGCCAGCAGCCAAGCGACAGGGGCCCACAATGAGCAGTTCTTC. The chain joins TRBV4-3 to TRBJ2-1; TRBD1 aligns across 8 bases. Germline V gene sequence: CDR1 LGHNA, CDR2 YSLEER. The CDR3 extends over 15 amino acids. The ends lost 1 base at V and 5 bases at J; junction bases unmatched: 4.

This clone was seen only once. The rearrangement uses TRBV7-3 and TRBJ2-1; 13 nucleotides align to TRBD2. CDR1 SGHTA and CDR2 FQGTGA come from the germline V gene. The CDR3 runs 20 residues. V lost 0 bases to trimming and J lost 3 bases; unmatched junction nucleotides: 11. In DNA, the CDR3 is TGTGCCAGCAGCTTAACCCTCAGGACTAGCGGGAGTGATAGCTACAATGAGCAGTTCTTC. It codes for CASSLTLRTSGSDSYNEQFF.

The CDR3 protein is CASSPPGADTQYF. CDR3 DNA sequence: TGTGCCAGCAGCCCCCCCGGGGCAGATACGCAGTATTTT. The chain combines TRBV9 with TRBJ2-3; D perhaps matches TRBD2 (5 bases). Germline loops: CDR1 SGDLS, CDR2 YYNGEE. The CDR3 contains 13 residues. The ends were cut back, 4 bases at V and 4 bases at J, with 10 bases in the middle.

The V gene is TRBV19, the J gene TRBJ1-1; 7 bases fit TRBD1. This CDR3 comprises 14 residues. The V and J ends lost 5 bases and 7 bases, in that order; junction bases with no gene match: 10. Germline loops: CDR1 LNHDA, CDR2 SQIVND (reference sequence). In DNA, the CDR3 is TGTGCCAGTAGTTTCGACAGGGAGGCCCTTGAAGCTTTCTTT. This codes for CASSFDREALEAFF.

The chain has TRBV10-3 and TRBJ2-1; D is possibly TRBD2 (6 bases). Deletions cut 3 bases from V and 1 base from J, with 10 bases between. From germline, CDR1 is ENHRY and CDR2 SYGVKD. CDR3 length equals 15 residues. In nucleotides, the CDR3 is TGTGCCATCAGTGATTCGGGAGTTTCCTACAATGAGCAGTTCTTC. Amino acids: CAISDSGVSYNEQFF.

CDR3 amino acids: CASSFWTSGAYEQYF. The CDR3 DNA reads as TGTGCCAGCAGCTTCTGGACTAGCGGAGCTTACGAGCAGTACTTC. V is TRBV11-2 and J is TRBJ2-7; 10 nucleotides agree with TRBD2. V was pared by 3 bases and J by 4 bases, with 6 bases of the junction left unmatched. The CDR3 is 15 residues long. Germline V gene lookup returns CDR1 SGHAT and CDR2 FQNNGV.

In its sample, this clone was seen a few times. The V gene is TRBV15, the J gene TRBJ1-3; D not certain. The germline CDR1 and CDR2 sequences are LNHNV and YYDKDF (reference sequence). V shed 0 bases and J shed 0 bases, with 9 bases lying between them. CDR3 length: 16 amino acids. CDR3 protein: CATSREQTTSGNTIYF. The DNA of the CDR3 is TGTGCCACCAGCAGAGAACAGACTACCTCTGGAAACACCATATATTTT.

The chain joins TRBV11-2 to TRBJ1-5; 8 bases line up with TRBD1. This CDR3 region has 14 residues. The germline CDR1 and CDR2 sequences are SGHAT and FQNNGV. J lost 7 bases, V lost 5 bases, and 7 bases had no gene match. The CDR3: CASSRGQGRQPQHF. In DNA, the CDR3 is TGTGCCAGCAGCCGAGGACAGGGAAGGCAGCCCCAGCATTTT.

The CDR3 DNA reads TGTGCCAGCAGTGAAGGCGTGGGCACCGCCTATGGCTACACCTTC. Its translation: CASSEGVGTAYGYTF. The J gene is TRBJ1-2, the V gene TRBV6-1; D uncertain. The germline V gene encodes CDR1 MNHNS and CDR2 SASEGT. This CDR3 comprises 15 residues. Trimming stripped 1 base from V and 4 bases from J, with 13 bases between.

The rearrangement links TRBV27 to TRBJ2-1, with 9 positions matching TRBD1. The CDR3 has 17 amino acids. The V gene end was trimmed by 5 bases and the J gene end by 3 bases; junction bases not matched to a gene: 11. Looked up from germline, CDR1 is MNHEY and CDR2 is SMNVEV (reference sequence). This CDR3 is CASSPNFRDRVYNEQFF. In nucleotides, the CDR3 is TGTGCCAGCAGTCCCAACTTCCGGGACAGGGTCTACAATGAGCAGTTCTTC.

The chain joins TRBV28 to TRBJ2-5, with 9 nucleotides matching TRBD1. The germline V gene encodes CDR1 MDHEN and CDR2 SYDVKM. The CDR3 is made up of 15 amino acids. V shed 6 bases, J shed 2 bases, and the junction held 7 bases outside the gene matches. CDR3 amino acids: CASSNNRGRQETQYF. The CDR3 bases are TGTGCCAGCAGCAATAACAGGGGGCGTCAAGAGACCCAGTACTTC. Supplemented by reference TRBV28 and TRBJ2-5, the full variable domain reads DVKVTQSSRYLVKRTGEKVFLECVQDMDHENMFWYRQDPGLGLRLIYFSYDVKMKEKGDIPEGYSVSREKKERFSLILESASTNQTSMYLCASSNNRGRQETQYFGPGTRLLVL.

This chain uses TRBV7-8 with TRBJ2-3; 7 nucleotides line up with TRBD2. Per germline, CDR1 SGHVS and CDR2 FQNEAQ. The CDR3 totals 15 residues. Germline trimming cut 1 base from V and 1 base from J; bases unmatched to any gene: 2. The CDR3 spells CASSLGGGGTDTQYF. The CDR3 nucleotides read TGTGCCAGCAGCTTAGGGGGAGGGGGCACAGATACGCAGTATTTT.

On this clone: Other DNA sequences in this specimen translate into the identical CDR3. The chain links TRBV15 to TRBJ2-1, with 14 bases lining up with TRBD2. In germline, CDR1 is LNHNV, CDR2 YYDKDF (reference sequence). The trim removed 0 bases at V and 6 bases at J, leaving 4 bases unmatched. The CDR3 sequence is 17 residues long. The CDR3 is CATSRDGLAGGFNEQFF. In DNA, the CDR3 is TGTGCCACCAGCAGAGATGGACTAGCGGGGGGATTCAATGAGCAGTTCTTC.

This clone appeared a few times. The chain joins TRBV6-5 to TRBJ1-4; a weak D match, TRBD1 (6 bases). The V gene lost 2 bases and the J gene lost 8 bases, with 15 bases spanning the gap. The CDR3 is 15 residues long. CDR1 and CDR2 from the germline V gene are MNHEY and SVGAGI. CDR3 amino acids: CASSYRGSRLEKLFF. In DNA form, the CDR3 reads TGTGCCAGCAGTTACAGGGGGTCCCGACTCGAAAAACTGTTTTTT.

The CDR3 bases are TGTGCCAGCAGCACGGTTGCTGGCTACACCTTC. It yields the protein CASSTVAGYTF. V is TRBV7-2 and J is TRBJ1-2; D ambiguous. V shed 5 bases and J shed 7 bases, with 8 bases lying between them. CDR1 is SGHTA, CDR2 FQGNSA, per germline. This CDR3 contains 11 residues.

This rearrangement joins TRBV7-6 to TRBJ2-1; possibly TRBD1 for D (5 bases). The CDR3 contains 16 residues. V lost 5 bases and J lost 2, with 16 bases in between. Looked up from germline, CDR1 is SGHVS and CDR2 is FNYEAQ. The CDR3 loop is CASSAVGRKAYNEQFF. The CDR3 DNA follows: TGTGCCAGCAGCGCCGTGGGGCGGAAGGCCTACAATGAGCAGTTCTTC.

This sequence joins TRBV7-2 and TRBJ1-1; D unclear. The ends were cut back, 5 bases at V and 0 bases at J, with 13 bases in the middle. Germline CDR1 reads SGHTA; CDR2 reads FQGNSA. The CDR3 sequence is 15 residues long. The CDR3 DNA reads as TGTGCCAGCAGCGTATCTCAACGGGTGAACACTGAAGCTTTCTTT. Amino acids: CASSVSQRVNTEAFF.

Notes on this clone: The junction does not match germline at one end; this may be a read error. The rearrangement joins TRBV7-7 to TRBJ2-7; 9 positions match TRBD1. The CDR3 length is 13 residues. CDR1 is SSHAT and CDR2 is FNYEAQ in the germline V gene (reference sequence). The CDR3 nucleotides read TGTGCTAGCAGCTTCGACAGGGGGAGCGAGCAGTACTTC. It translates to CASSFDRGSEQYF.

The chain employs TRBV28 and TRBJ2-7, with 7 bases aligning to TRBD2. V trimming: 1 base; J trimming: 7 bases; junction bases outside the gene matches: 10. CDR3 length: 15 residues. The V gene's germline CDR1 is MDHEN and CDR2 SYDVKM. CDR3 sequence: CASSLLGGSGREQYF. CDR3 bases: TGTGCCAGCAGTTTATTAGGCGGATCCGGGAGGGAGCAGTACTTC.

This clone was recorded once. The CDR3 bases are TGTGCCAGCAGTAGTGGTGTTGGGCTCGGTCAGCCCCAGCATTTT. It is translated as CASSSGVGLGQPQHF. The genes are TRBV6-5 and TRBJ1-5; D gene uncertain. V lost 5 bases, J lost 6 bases, and 17 bases lay in between. The CDR3 runs to 15 residues. Germline CDR1 and CDR2: MNHEY and SVGAGI.

The genes are TRBV28 and TRBJ2-1, with TRBD2 as a possible D gene (6 bases). V was clipped by 3 bases and J by 6 bases, with 15 bases between them. This CDR3 comprises 15 residues. Germline CDR1 and CDR2: MDHEN and SYDVKM. CDR3 in DNA: TGTGCCAGCAGTTTTCAACAAGGAGGGCTCAATGAGCAGTTCTTC. Its protein is CASSFQQGGLNEQFF.

The chain joins TRBV7-2 to TRBJ1-5; TRBD1 matches at 9 bases. The CDR3 totals 18 residues. V shed 2 bases, J shed 6 bases, and the junction held 14 bases outside the gene matches. CDR1 SGHTA and CDR2 FQGNSA come from the germline V gene. CDR3 DNA: TGTGCCAGCAGCTTAAAAGTATCCGGGACAGGGTATAGTCAGCCCCAGCATTTT. It encodes CASSLKVSGTGYSQPQHF.

The chain combines TRBV4-1 with TRBJ1-1; possible D gene TRBD1, 6 bases. The germline V and J ends were trimmed by 6 bases and 4 bases, with 18 bases remaining between them. CDR3 length: 15 residues. Germline CDR1 MGHRA, CDR2 YSYEKL. CDR3 protein: CASRERQVFGTEAFF. For the CDR3, the DNA is TGCGCCAGCAGGGAGAGACAGGTCTTCGGCACTGAAGCTTTCTTT.